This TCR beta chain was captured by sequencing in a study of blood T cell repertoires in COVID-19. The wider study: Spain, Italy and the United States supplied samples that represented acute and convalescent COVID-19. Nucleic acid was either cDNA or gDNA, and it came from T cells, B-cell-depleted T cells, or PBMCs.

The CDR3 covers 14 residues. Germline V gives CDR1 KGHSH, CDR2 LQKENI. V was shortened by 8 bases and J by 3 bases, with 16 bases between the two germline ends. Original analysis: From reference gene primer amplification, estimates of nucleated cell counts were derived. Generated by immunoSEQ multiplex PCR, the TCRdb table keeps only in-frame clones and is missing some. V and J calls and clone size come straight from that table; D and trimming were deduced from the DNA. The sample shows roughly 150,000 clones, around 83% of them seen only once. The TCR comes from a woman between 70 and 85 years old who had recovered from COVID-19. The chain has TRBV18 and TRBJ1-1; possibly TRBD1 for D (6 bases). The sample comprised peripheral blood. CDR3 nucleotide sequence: TGTGCCAGCACTGATTCGGCAGGGGACACTGAAGCTTTCTTT. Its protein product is CASTDSAGDTEAFF. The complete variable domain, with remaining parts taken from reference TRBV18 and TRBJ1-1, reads NAGVMQNPRHLVRRRGQEARLRCSPMKGHSHVYWYRQLPEEGLKFMVYLQKENIIDESGMPKERFSAEFPKEGPSILRIQQVVRGDSAAYFCASTDSAGDTEAFFGQGTRLTVV.